This record concerns one T cell receptor (beta chain) sequence. Profiling relied on immunoSEQ multiplex PCR, and the TCRdb table lists in-frame clones only, not all of them. This table holds some 170,000 clones, approximately 89% found once. These data originate in a study of cytomegalovirus exposure and HLA in healthy donors. Germline V gene data show CDR1 as SEHNR and CDR2 as FQNEAQ (reference sequence). The CDR3 length is 13 residues. V was cut by 6 bases and J by 5 bases, with 13 bases left in between. Sequenced: PBMCs. The chain couples TRBV7-9 to TRBJ1-2; TRBD1 is a possible D gene (5 bases). The origin of this receptor is a man between 18 and 35 years old in good health and CMV-seropositive. CDR3 nucleotide sequence: TGTGCCAGCAGTTCGACAGCCCGATATGGCTACACCTTC. Protein sequence: CASSSTARYGYTF.